This T cell receptor (beta chain) is drawn from a study of shared clonotypes between healthy human individuals (dated by TCRdb to 2019 to 2021). The study in broad terms: The cohort comprised a couple of women and a few men aged 18 to 49 years. For each donor, CD4 naive and CD4 memory were each run on three plates, CD8 naive on two plates, and CD8 memory on one plate. The study deeply sequenced blood TCR repertoires of about 5 healthy adults to estimate repertoire size and the extent of clonotype sharing between individuals. Different laboratories and diverse techniques were used to prepare libraries and sequence TCR repertoires, to increase sequencing depth and limit assay-specific biases. Each donor's leukapheresis produced roughly between roughly 0.85 and 9.5 billion PBMCs. Beyond this particular receptor, the publication reports: The small number of donors limited the genetic and exposure-history diversity represented. When several donors were compared, the shared fraction of clonotypes was about 5.4% for naive CD4, roughly 3.3% for naive CD8, about 2.4% for memory CD4, and 0.35% to 0.4% for memory CD8. Based on pairwise subsampling, the degree of clonotype sharing among donors was expected to be affected by sequencing depth. Higher generation probabilities were observed for clonotypes shared by all four sorted-subset donors than for non-shared clonotypes. Even with the large sequencing depth, rarefaction of the sorted-subset datasets indicated that sequencing was incomplete. Naive subsets generally had larger estimated clonotype richness than memory subsets did. Sampling was restricted to blood, and TCR repertoires in tissue are likely to differ from TCR repertoires in blood.

The CDR3 covers 14 residues, taking in both the cysteine and the phenylalanine. The sequence is cut down to CDR3 DNA, 42 bases in frame from base 1. The germline V and J ends show losses of 2 bases and 5 bases respectively, and no gene match explains 6 bases of the junction. Based on the germline V gene (reference sequence), the CDR1 and CDR2 sequences are SEHNR and FQNEAQ. Worth noting for this clone: No cognate antigen has been identified for it. Base qualities are not recorded, but no much larger clone differs from it by a single base.

Using the deep immunoSEQ assay, multiplex PCR amplified TCR CDR3 regions from genomic DNA. Extracted genomic DNA from each cell subset was distributed evenly across all wells of several immunoSEQ 96-well plates, and each plate was treated as a replicate. Each replicate PCR for sorted subsets received approximately 220 ng genomic DNA, equal to some 32,000 T cell genomes. The purified libraries were quantified using a Qubit 3.0 fluorometer, sized with a Bioanalyzer 2100, and then quantified again using the KAPA Library Quantification kit. Every immunoSEQ 96-well plate was sequenced on a separate single-read 150-cycle Illumina NextSeq 550 flow cell. Processing in the source paper ran as follows. The immunoSEQ output contained only junctional sequences without quality scores, so filtering could not match that applied to full-length reads. To assign V/J genes and CDR3, sequences were annotated using PyIR, a Python wrapper for IgBLAST v1.9, with IMGT germline references. Reads with weak V/J assignments (E-value above 1e-6), missing CDR3, stop codons, out-of-frame junctions, or ambiguous translated residues were removed. V3J clonotypes were defined as sequences sharing the same inferred V gene, J gene, and CDR3 amino acid sequence. To compute the percentage overlap between repertoires, the number of shared unique clonotypes was divided by the size of the smaller repertoire. Repertoire richness was assessed with RTK rarefaction, the Chao1 estimator, and Recon v2.1 estimates of unobserved clonotypes. For all TCRbeta clonotypes obtained by the gDNA method from a few donors, generation probabilities were computed with OLGA. In TCRdb, the immuneACCESS table is reduced to in-frame sequences with V and J assigned. These tables do not hold every clone; where another copy was compared, an unresolved V gene accounts for under half, and the others remain unexplained. V and J calls and clone size are those listed in that table; D and trimming were worked out from the DNA. Within this sample are a few million clones, with approximately 94% of them counted one time only. 0.11% to 0.15% of the sample is in the top ten clones.

Healthy HIV-negative adults with no recently reported acute infections or vaccinations were included as donors. Only Caucasian adults living in Nashville, Tennessee, USA were represented among the donors. Magnetic negative selection was used to enrich CD4+ T cells, after which naive cells were positively selected on CD45RA and the negative fraction became the memory subset. Blood was collected by leukapheresis, and PBMCs were isolated by Ficoll-Histopaque density gradient centrifugation and then cryopreserved in liquid nitrogen vapor phase. Analytical flow cytometry was used to check the purity and quantity of each magnetically sorted T cell population. Genomic DNA was isolated from every sorted fraction and measured by UV absorbance on a Nanodrop 2000c.

Recombination linked TRBV7-9 to TRBJ2-7; TRBD1 aligns with 7 central bases. Sequencing input: naive CD4+ T cells sorted from blood. Interpreted using the paper, the cell subset or site label stands for: CD45RA+ positively selected. The receptor comes from a man aged 18 to 30 in good health. This receptor has the CDR3 CASSLSIGTDEQYF. The sequenced DNA is TGTGCCAGCAGCTTAAGTATAGGGACAGACGAGCAGTACTTC.